These T cell receptor beta chains were read from a single sample in a study of T cell responses to AZD1222 COVID-19 vaccine. Clones were read by immunoSEQ multiplex PCR, and TCRdb kept only the in-frame ones, dropping some. The sample consists of fewer than 200,000 clones, approximately 86% of them appearing once. The starting material was peripheral blood, obtained 28 days after the second AZD1222 dose. These receptors came from an adult who received the AZD1222 COVID-19 vaccine. Each CDR3 is given with its conserved first and last residue. The D gene is left open where the match is weak. Part of the rows lack a size; the others show once, few, many or a class for expanded clones.

cdr3_nt cdr3_aa d_call clone_size j_call v_call
TGTGCCAGCAGCCCCGTAGCGGGGGGGCGGACCGGGGAGCTGTTTTTT CASSPVAGGRTGELFF TRBD2 - TRBJ2-2 TRBV7-9
TGTGCCAGCAGTTACTCCCCTGAGGGCGAAGCTTTCTTT CASSYSPEGEAFF - - TRBJ1-1 TRBV6-5
TGTGCCAGCAGCCCTGACAGGGGCACTCGGTCAGGGAGCACAGATACGCAGTATTTT CASSPDRGTRSGSTDTQYF TRBD1 - TRBJ2-3 TRBV7-9
TGTGCCAGCAGCCCCCGGGACAGGCCCACAGATACGCAGTATTTT CASSPRDRPTDTQYF TRBD1 - TRBJ2-3 TRBV5-8
TGTGCCAGCAGTCTCCCGGGACAGGGGGAAGAGACCCAGTACTTC CASSLPGQGEETQYF TRBD1 - TRBJ2-5 TRBV6-1
TGTGCCAGCAGTCCAGGCTCAGGGTGGGGGTCACCCCTCCACTTT CASSPGSGWGSPLHF - - TRBJ1-6 TRBV27
TGTGCCAGCAGCGCCGGAGGAGGAAACACCATATATTTT CASSAGGGNTIYF - - TRBJ1-3 TRBV7-3
TGTGCCAGCAGCCCGGGACACACTAATGAAAAACTGTTTTTT CASSPGHTNEKLFF - - TRBJ1-4 TRBV3-1/TRBV3-2
TGTGCCAGCAGTGGACAGGGCCGTGAAAAACTGTTTTTT CASSGQGREKLFF TRBD1 - TRBJ1-4 TRBV28
TGCAGCGCACCCAGCTTCGGGAACACCGGGGAGCTGTTTTTT CSAPSFGNTGELFF - - TRBJ2-2 TRBV29-1
TGTGCCAGCTCACGGGCGGGGGGCCAACAAGAGACCCAGTACTTC CASSRAGGQQETQYF TRBD2 - TRBJ2-5 TRBV18
TGTGCCAGCAGCCAAGATCTACCGGGGGGTGAAAAACTGTTTTTT CASSQDLPGGEKLFF - - TRBJ1-4 TRBV14
TGTGCCACCAGCAGAGTCCTCCGGGGCACCGGTCGGCAGTACTTC CATSRVLRGTGRQYF - - TRBJ2-7 TRBV15
TGTGCCAGCAGGCACAGGGGAGAGGAGGAAAAACTGTTTTTT CASRHRGEEEKLFF TRBD1 - TRBJ1-4 TRBV6-5
TGTGCCTGGAGTGTACTTCAGGGCCCTGGAAACACCATATATTTT CAWSVLQGPGNTIYF - - TRBJ1-3 TRBV30
TGTGCCTGGAGTGTGGGGGGGATCTCTGAAGCTTTCTTT CAWSVGGISEAFF - - TRBJ1-1 TRBV30
TGTGCCAGCAGTCAGGGACAGGTCATCTATGGCTACACCTTC CASSQGQVIYGYTF TRBD1 - TRBJ1-2 TRBV25-1
TGTGCCAGCAGCTTTAGCAGCAATCAGCCCCAGCATTTT CASSFSSNQPQHF - - TRBJ1-5 TRBV11-2
TGTGCCAGCAGCTTAGCGGGTAGGGCAGGGGAGGGCAATGAGCAGTTCTTC CASSLAGRAGEGNEQFF - - TRBJ2-1 TRBV7-2
TGTGCCACCAGTGATCCCCGGACTGATTTGAATCAGCCCCAGCATTTT CATSDPRTDLNQPQHF - - TRBJ1-5 TRBV24-1
TGTGCCTGGACACGACAGGGTCCCTACGAGCAGTACTTC CAWTRQGPYEQYF TRBD1 - TRBJ2-7 TRBV30
TGCGCCAGCAGCTCCGAGATCCCGGGACAGGGTACTTTGACGGGCCTTTACGAGCAGTACTTC CASSSEIPGQGTLTGLYEQYF TRBD1 - TRBJ2-7 TRBV5-1
TGTGCCAGCACGGCTACAGGCTACGAGCAGTACTTC CASTATGYEQYF - few TRBJ2-7 TRBV6-5